This TCR beta chain came from a study of blood T cell repertoires in COVID-19. Study-wide context: Specimens from acute and convalescent COVID-19 originated in the United States, Italy and Spain. PBMCs, B-cell-depleted T cells, or T cells were the source of the cDNA or gDNA that made up the material.

Source study methods: Reference gene primer amplification in the assay estimated nucleated cell counts. This table comes from immunoSEQ multiplex PCR, and its TCRdb copy is limited to in-frame clones, with some not included. V, J and clone size reflect that table, while D and trimming were determined from the DNA. The sample holds about 230,000 clones, about nine tenths seen once. Germline loops: CDR1 SNHLY, CDR2 FYNNEI. The CDR3 runs 14 residues. V was pared by 6 bases and J by 4 bases, with 15 bases between. Enrolled during active infection, Seattle patients were then followed longitudinally. Material: peripheral blood. The chain uses TRBV2 and TRBJ1-2; the D is unclear. The receptor's source is a man aged 30 to 39 with COVID-19, enrolled during active disease. CDR3 in amino acids: CASSDSGRGYGYTF. For the CDR3, the DNA is TGTGCCAGCAGCGATAGTGGCCGGGGCTATGGCTACACCTTC. Variable domain in full (rest from reference TRBV2 and TRBJ1-2): EPEVTQTPSHQVTQMGQEVILRCVPISNHLYFYWYRQILGQKVEFLVSFYNNEISEKSEIFDDQFSVERPDGSNFTLKIRSTKLEDSAMYFCASSDSGRGYGYTFGSGTRLTVV.